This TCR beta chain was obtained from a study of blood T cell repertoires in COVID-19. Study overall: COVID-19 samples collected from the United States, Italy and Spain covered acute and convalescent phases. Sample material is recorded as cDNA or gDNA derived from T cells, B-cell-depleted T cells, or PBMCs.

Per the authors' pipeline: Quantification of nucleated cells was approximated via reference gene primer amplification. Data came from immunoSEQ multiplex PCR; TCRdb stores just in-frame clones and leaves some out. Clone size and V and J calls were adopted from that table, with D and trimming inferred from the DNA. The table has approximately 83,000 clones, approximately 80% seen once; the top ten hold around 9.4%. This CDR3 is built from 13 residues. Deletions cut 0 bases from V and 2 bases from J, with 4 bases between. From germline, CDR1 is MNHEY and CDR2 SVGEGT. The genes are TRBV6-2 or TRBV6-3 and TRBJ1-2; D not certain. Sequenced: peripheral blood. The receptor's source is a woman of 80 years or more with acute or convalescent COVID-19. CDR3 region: CASSYSPNYGYTF. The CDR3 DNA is TGTGCCAGCAGTTACTCTCCAAACTATGGCTACACCTTC.